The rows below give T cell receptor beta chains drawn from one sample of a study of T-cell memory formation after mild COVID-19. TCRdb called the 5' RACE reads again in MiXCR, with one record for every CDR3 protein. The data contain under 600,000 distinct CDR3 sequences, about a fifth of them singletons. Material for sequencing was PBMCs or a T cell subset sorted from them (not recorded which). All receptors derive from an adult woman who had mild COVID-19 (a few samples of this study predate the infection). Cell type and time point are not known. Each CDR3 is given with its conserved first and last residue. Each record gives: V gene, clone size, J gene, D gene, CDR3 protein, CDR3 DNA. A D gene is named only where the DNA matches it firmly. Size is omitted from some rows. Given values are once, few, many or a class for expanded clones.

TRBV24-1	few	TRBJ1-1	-	CATSDSDKNTEAFF	TGTGCCACCAGTGATTCCGACAAGAACACTGAAGCTTTCTTT
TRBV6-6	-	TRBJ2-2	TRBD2	CASSLSTSVGGELFF	TGTGCCAGCAGTCTTTCGACTAGCGTTGGCGGGGAGCTGTTTTTT
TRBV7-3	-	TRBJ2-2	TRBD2	CASSSGVGLAGVTGELFF	TGTGCCAGCAGCTCCGGGGTGGGACTAGCGGGAGTCACCGGGGAGCTGTTTTTT
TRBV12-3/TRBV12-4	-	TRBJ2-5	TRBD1	CASSLGGQGVRKTQYF	TGTGCCAGCAGTTTAGGAGGACAGGGAGTACGGAAGACCCAGTACTTC
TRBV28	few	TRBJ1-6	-	CASSLPEKHNSPLHF	TGTGCCAGCAGTTTACCCGAAAAACATAATTCACCCCTCCACTTT
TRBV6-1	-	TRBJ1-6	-	CASSSDGVVYNSPLHF	TGTGCCAGCAGTTCTGACGGGGTGGTTTATAATTCACCCCTCCACTTT
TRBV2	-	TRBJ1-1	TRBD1	CASSSIGQAENTEAFF	TGTGCCAGCAGTTCAATTGGACAGGCGGAGAACACTGAAGCTTTCTTT
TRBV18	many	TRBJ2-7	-	CASSLAGTNEQYF	TGTGCCAGCTCACTAGCAGGGACGAACGAGCAGTACTTC
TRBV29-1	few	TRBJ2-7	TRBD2	CSVAPAASGTFEQYF	TGCAGCGTAGCCCCCGCGGCTAGCGGGACCTTCGAGCAGTACTTC
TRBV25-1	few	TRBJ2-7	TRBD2	CASSAGRGRDEQYF	TGTGCCAGCAGTGCGGGGCGCGGGAGGGACGAGCAGTACTTC
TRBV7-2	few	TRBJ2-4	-	CASSSPWGGPKNIQYF	TGTGCCAGCAGCTCCCCCTGGGGTGGTCCCAAAAACATTCAGTACTTC
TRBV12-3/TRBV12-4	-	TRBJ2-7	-	CASSSNRNPYEQYF	TGTGCCAGCAGTTCGAACCGAAATCCCTACGAGCAGTACTTC
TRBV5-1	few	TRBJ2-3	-	CASSLATVGSTDTQYF	TGCGCCAGCAGCTTGGCGACGGTCGGGAGCACAGATACGCAGTATTTT
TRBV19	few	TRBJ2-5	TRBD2	CASSITAGGFGETQYF	TGTGCCAGTAGTATCACGGCGGGAGGGTTTGGAGAGACCCAGTACTTC
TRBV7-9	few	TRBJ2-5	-	CASSLPRSPLGAGETQYF	TGTGCCAGCAGCTTACCCCGATCCCCTTTAGGGGCCGGAGAGACCCAGTACTTC
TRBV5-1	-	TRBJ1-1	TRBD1	CASSSPTGPHTEAFF	TGCGCCAGCAGCTCCCCGACAGGGCCCCACACTGAAGCTTTCTTT
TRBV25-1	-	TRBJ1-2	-	CASSELGAGKKGDGYTF	TGTGCCAGCAGTGAATTGGGGGCAGGGAAAAAAGGGGATGGCTACACCTTC
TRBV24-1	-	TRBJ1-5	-	CATSGHNRNQPQHF	TGTGCCACCAGTGGCCACAATCGAAATCAGCCCCAGCATTTT
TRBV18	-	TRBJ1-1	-	CASSLVGSEAFF	TGTGCCAGCTCCCTCGTCGGGTCTGAAGCTTTCTTT
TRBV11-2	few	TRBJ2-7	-	CASSLDRASSEQYF	TGTGCCAGCAGCTTAGATCGGGCGAGCAGTGAGCAGTACTTC
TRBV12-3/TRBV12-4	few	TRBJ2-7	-	CASRRQDAGEQYF	TGTGCCAGCAGACGGCAGGACGCCGGTGAGCAGTACTTC
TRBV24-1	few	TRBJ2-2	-	CATSDSISAGELFF	TGTGCCACCAGTGATTCGATTAGTGCCGGGGAGCTGTTTTTT
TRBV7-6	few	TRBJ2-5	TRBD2	CASSLGRASGNQETQYF	TGTGCCAGCAGCTTAGGCCGGGCTAGCGGCAACCAAGAGACCCAGTACTTC
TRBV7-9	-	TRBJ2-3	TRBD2	CASSLSPGGLVTDTQYF	TGTGCCAGCAGCTTATCCCCGGGGGGACTAGTAACAGATACGCAGTATTTT
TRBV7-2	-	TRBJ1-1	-	CASSLRYRVTENTEAFF	TGTGCCAGCAGCTTACGGTACAGGGTCACTGAGAACACTGAAGCTTTCTTT
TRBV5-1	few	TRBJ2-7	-	CASSIGNAQGSDEQYF	TGCGCCAGCAGCATAGGAAACGCACAGGGTTCGGACGAGCAGTACTTC
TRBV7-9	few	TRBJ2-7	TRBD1	CASSLGQGGSEQYF	TGTGCCAGCAGCCTCGGACAGGGAGGCTCCGAGCAGTACTTC
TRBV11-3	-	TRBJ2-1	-	CASSLERDMGRFF	TGTGCCAGCAGCTTAGAACGGGACATGGGGCGATTCTTC
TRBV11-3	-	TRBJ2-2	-	CASRLGSGRTGELFF	TGTGCCAGCAGGTTAGGTTCAGGCCGGACCGGGGAGCTGTTTTTT
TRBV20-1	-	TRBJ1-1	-	CSAKQGSNTEAFF	TGCAGTGCTAAACAGGGCTCGAACACTGAAGCTTTCTTT
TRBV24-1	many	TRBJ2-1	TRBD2	CATSDSAEASGRVYEQFF	TGTGCCACCAGTGATTCCGCGGAGGCTAGCGGGAGAGTATATGAGCAGTTCTTC
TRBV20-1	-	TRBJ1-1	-	CSAPFSSNTEAFF	TGCAGTGCACCTTTCAGTTCGAACACTGAAGCTTTCTTT
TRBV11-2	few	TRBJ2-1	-	CASRPPEDNEQFF	TGTGCCAGCAGACCCCCCGAGGACAATGAGCAGTTCTTC
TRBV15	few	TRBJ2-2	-	CATSRETRNTGELFF	TGTGCCACGAGCAGAGAAACTAGGAACACCGGGGAGCTGTTTTTT
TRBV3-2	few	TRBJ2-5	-	CASPLEADQGGEETQYF	TGTGCCAGCCCATTGGAAGCGGATCAGGGGGGGGAAGAGACCCAGTACTTC
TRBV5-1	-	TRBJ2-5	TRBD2	CASAPGLAGPQETQYF	TGCGCCAGCGCACCGGGACTAGCGGGGCCCCAAGAGACCCAGTACTTC
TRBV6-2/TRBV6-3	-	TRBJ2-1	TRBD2	CASSSSGRSPPYNEQFF	TGTGCCAGCAGTTCTAGCGGGAGGTCGCCCCCCTACAATGAGCAGTTCTTC
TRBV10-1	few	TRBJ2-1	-	CASDITEQFF	TGCGCCAGCGATATCACTGAGCAGTTCTTC
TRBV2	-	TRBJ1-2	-	CASSESGGGYTF	TGTGCCAGCAGTGAATCTGGGGGTGGCTACACCTTC
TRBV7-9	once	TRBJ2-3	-	CASSLRGTLLTDTQYF	TGTGCCAGCAGCCTGAGAGGGACACTCCTCACAGATACGCAGTATTTT
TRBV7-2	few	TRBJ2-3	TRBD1	CASSYPGQEDTQYF	TGTGCCAGCAGCTACCCAGGACAGGAAGATACGCAGTATTTT
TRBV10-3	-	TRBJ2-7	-	CAISESGLEQYF	TGTGCCATCAGTGAGTCAGGGCTCGAGCAGTACTTC
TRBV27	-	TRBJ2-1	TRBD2	CASRSSLGLAAYNEQFF	TGTGCCAGCAGATCCTCACTCGGGCTAGCGGCTTACAATGAGCAGTTCTTC
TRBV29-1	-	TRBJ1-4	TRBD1	CSGGTGTGGEKLFF	TGCAGCGGGGGAACCGGGACAGGGGGTGAAAAACTGTTTTTT
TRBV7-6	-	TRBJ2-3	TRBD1	CASSPGTGPRDTQYF	TGTGCCAGCAGCCCCGGGACAGGCCCGCGGGATACGCAGTATTTT
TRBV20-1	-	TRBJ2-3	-	CSARAGTQYF	TGCAGTGCTAGAGCCGGTACGCAGTATTTT
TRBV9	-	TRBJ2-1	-	CASSDFSYNEQFF	TGTGCCAGCAGCGACTTCTCCTACAATGAGCAGTTCTTC
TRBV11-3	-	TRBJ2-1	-	CASSLRGESRYEQFF	TGTGCCAGCAGCTTACGGGGAGAATCGCGTTATGAGCAGTTCTTC
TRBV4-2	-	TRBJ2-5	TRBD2	CASSQDWAGVKRETQYF	TGTGCCAGCAGCCAAGATTGGGCGGGGGTGAAGAGGGAGACCCAGTACTTC
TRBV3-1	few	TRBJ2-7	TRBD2	CASSGTSGGGEQYF	TGTGCCAGCAGCGGGACTAGCGGGGGTGGGGAGCAGTACTTC
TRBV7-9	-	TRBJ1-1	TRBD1	CASTGQGRTEAFF	TGTGCCAGCACAGGACAGGGGCGGACTGAAGCTTTCTTT
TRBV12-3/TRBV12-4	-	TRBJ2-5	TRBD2	CASSVTSRAETQYF	TGTGCCAGCAGCGTGACTAGCAGGGCAGAGACCCAGTACTTC
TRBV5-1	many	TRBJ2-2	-	CASSRGAGTGELFF	TGCGCCAGCAGCAGGGGCGCTGGCACCGGGGAGCTGTTTTTT
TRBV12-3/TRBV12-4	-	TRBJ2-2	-	CASSLAISGENTGELFF	TGTGCCAGCAGTTTAGCGATAAGCGGAGAGAACACCGGGGAGCTGTTTTTT
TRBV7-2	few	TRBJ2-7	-	CASSWNRMTHEQYF	TGTGCCAGCAGCTGGAATCGGATGACCCACGAGCAGTACTTC
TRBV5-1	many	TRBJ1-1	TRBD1	CASSLGGQVNTEAFF	TGCGCCAGCAGCTTGGGGGGACAGGTGAACACTGAAGCTTTCTTT
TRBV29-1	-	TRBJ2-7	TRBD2	CSVEEAAGVPYEQYF	TGCAGCGTTGAAGAGGCCGCGGGAGTACCCTACGAGCAGTACTTC